The clone carrying this TCR beta chain was counted many times. The sample originates from a study of Graves' ophthalmopathy and Graves' hyperthyroidism. The CDR3 extends over 15 amino acids. Deletions cut 6 bases from V and 0 bases from J, with 14 bases between. The germline V gene has CDR1 SNHLY and CDR2 FYNNEI. For repertoire sequencing, the TCR beta CDR3 regions were amplified from RNA transcripts. HTBI-primed first-round RT-PCR preceded second-round multiplex PCR. A single record per CDR3 protein comes from TCRdb applying MiXCR to the multiplex PCR reads. The data hold 210,000 or so distinct CDR3 sequences, with 25% to 35% observed a single time.

This receptor was obtained from a man between 50 and 59 years old with Graves' ophthalmopathy. The chain has TRBV2 and TRBJ1-2, with D uncertain. The sample taken for sequencing was peripheral blood. The CDR3 DNA is TGTGCCAGCAGACAGAACCTCCAAGCTAACTATGGCTACACCTTC. It specifies CASRQNLQANYGYTF.